The 27 T cell receptor beta chains in this list originate from one sample, sequenced in a study of cytomegalovirus exposure and HLA in healthy donors (dated by TCRdb to 2016 to 2017). Library method: the immunoSEQ multiplex PCR assay. For the multiplex PCR, a mixture combining 60 forward primers for TCR Vbeta segments and 13 reverse primers for TCR Jbeta segments was used. In TCRdb, the immuneACCESS table is reduced to in-frame sequences with V and J assigned. These tables do not hold every clone; where another copy was compared, an unresolved V gene accounts for under half, and the others remain unexplained. The sample's records list more than 95,000 clones. The ten top clones hold about 2.3% of the sample. Sample: PBMCs. These TCRs come from a man between 40 and 49 years old in good health and CMV-seronegative.

This chain connects TRBV28 to TRBJ2-5; 12 nucleotides line up with TRBD1. This CDR3 has 17 amino acids. Germline V lookup: CDR1 MDHEN, CDR2 SYDVKM. V lost 5 bases to trimming and J lost 6 bases; unmatched junction nucleotides: 13. The CDR3 loop reads CASSRLSGTGGEKTQYF. DNA for the CDR3: TGTGCCAGCAGTCGACTTTCGGGGACAGGGGGCGAAAAGACCCAGTACTTC.

This chain uses TRBV6-1 with TRBJ2-7, with TRBD2 as a possible D gene (7 bases). The CDR3 loop spans 14 amino acids. Germline V lookup: CDR1 MNHNS, CDR2 SASEGT. V was pared by 1 base and J by 4 bases, with 11 bases between. This CDR3 is CASSEGGGGYEQYF. The CDR3 nucleotides are TGTGCCAGCAGTGAAGGAGGGGGGGGGTACGAGCAGTACTTC.

V and J are TRBV4-1 and TRBJ2-1; 8 nucleotides align to TRBD1. V shed 3 bases, J shed 8 bases, and the junction held 15 bases outside the gene matches. Germline V lookup: CDR1 MGHRA, CDR2 YSYEKL. There are 17 residues in the CDR3. This CDR3 reads CASSHPFRDRRHDEQFF. For the CDR3, the DNA is TGCGCCAGCAGCCACCCGTTTCGGGACAGGAGGCACGATGAGCAGTTCTTC.

The V call is TRBV6-5, the J call TRBJ1-1, with TRBD1 matching 7 bases. The V segment lost 6 bases and the J segment 0 bases; nucleotides outside the gene matches: 4. This CDR3 has 14 amino acids. The germline V gene has CDR1 MNHEY and CDR2 SVGAGI. DNA for the CDR3: TGTGCCAGCAGCTGGACAGGAGTGAACACTGAAGCTTTCTTT. It encodes CASSWTGVNTEAFF.

The gene calls are TRBV15 and TRBJ2-2; 8 positions match TRBD2. The CDR3 is made up of 15 amino acids. Trimming cost V 3 bases and J 6 bases; bases outside gene matches: 6. Germline V CDR1 and CDR2: LNHNV, YYDKDF (reference sequence). The CDR3 region has the DNA TGTGCCACCAGCAGGCCAGCGGGAGCCCCCGGGGAGCTGTTTTTT. Translating gives CATSRPAGAPGELFF.

The V gene is TRBV29-1, the J gene TRBJ2-7; D not resolved. With 3 bases removed from V and 0 bases from J, the gap between germline ends came to 9 bases. The CDR3 covers 13 residues. Looked up from germline, CDR1 is SQVTM and CDR2 is ANQGSEA. In nucleotides, the CDR3 is TGCAGCGTTGAGGCGGCGAGCTCCTACGAGCAGTACTTC. Its translation: CSVEAASSYEQYF.

The rearrangement links TRBV2 to TRBJ1-2; a possible D gene is TRBD1 (5 bases). V was clipped by 5 bases and J by 7 bases, with 11 bases between them. The germline CDR1 and CDR2 sequences are SNHLY and FYNNEI. CDR3 length: 12 amino acids. CDR3 sequence: CASSPGSLGYTF. The CDR3 DNA sequence: TGTGCCAGCAGTCCAGGGTCTCTTGGCTACACCTTC.

The chain uses TRBV13 and TRBJ2-3; a possible D gene is TRBD2 (6 bases). Trimming pared 5 bases from V and 2 bases from J, leaving 17 bases between. Germline V gene data show CDR1 as PRHDT and CDR2 as FYEKMQ (reference sequence). CDR3 length: 16 amino acids. The CDR3 bases are TGTGCCAGCAGCCGGGCCCCCCGGGGGTTCACAGATACGCAGTATTTT. It specifies CASSRAPRGFTDTQYF.

The chain employs TRBV5-4 and TRBJ2-1, with a weak D call TRBD2 (5 bases). Trimming cost V 4 bases and J 1 base, with 12 bases left between them. The CDR3 runs 15 residues. The V gene's germline CDR1 is SGHNT and CDR2 YYREEE (reference sequence). Here the CDR3 DNA reads TGTGCCAGCAGCCCCGGGGTGAGGTCCTACAATGAGCAGTTCTTC. Protein: CASSPGVRSYNEQFF.

The chain links TRBV7-2 to TRBJ2-2, with 9 bases matching TRBD2. The ends lost 1 base at V and 5 bases at J; junction bases unmatched: 5. This CDR3 spans 16 amino acids. Looked up from germline, CDR1 is SGHTA and CDR2 is FQGNSA. In DNA, the CDR3 is TGTGCCAGCAGCTTAGAGCTAGCGGGACGAACCGGGGAGCTGTTTTTT. As protein: CASSLELAGRTGELFF.

The rearrangement uses TRBV7-9 and TRBJ2-7; TRBD2 agrees at 7 bases. CDR1 and CDR2 from the germline V gene are SEHNR and FQNEAQ (reference sequence). The CDR3 contains 14 residues. After removal of 5 bases from V and 7 bases from J, the junction contained 11 bases not matched to a gene. The CDR3 DNA reads TGTGCCAGCAGCCAAAACCTAGCGGAGTGGGAGCAGTACTTC. Its translation is CASSQNLAEWEQYF.

The chain has TRBV19 and TRBJ2-3; 8 positions agree with TRBD2. The germline gives CDR1 LNHDA, CDR2 SQIVND (reference sequence). The V segment lost 9 bases and the J segment 7 bases; nucleotides outside the gene matches: 9. The CDR3 covers 13 residues. DNA for the CDR3: TGTGCCAGGCCCGGGAGGGCGAGTTATACGCAGTATTTT. Protein sequence: CARPGRASYTQYF.

The chain employs TRBV28 and TRBJ1-5; D possibly corresponds to TRBD1 (5 bases). Per germline, CDR1 MDHEN and CDR2 SYDVKM. Trimming pared 6 bases from V and 6 bases from J, leaving 18 bases between. The CDR3 has 15 amino acids. The CDR3: CASRSGTDGSQPQHF. For the CDR3, the DNA is TGTGCCAGCAGGTCGGGGACTGATGGATCTCAGCCCCAGCATTTT. The complete variable domain, with remaining parts taken from reference TRBV28 and TRBJ1-5, reads DVKVTQSSRYLVKRTGEKVFLECVQDMDHENMFWYRQDPGLGLRLIYFSYDVKMKEKGDIPEGYSVSREKKERFSLILESASTNQTSMYLCASRSGTDGSQPQHFGDGTRLSIL.

The chain uses TRBV6-1 and TRBJ1-4; the match to TRBD1 covers 11 bases. The germline gives CDR1 MNHNS, CDR2 SASEGT. V lost 5 bases and J lost 2; bases outside the gene matches: 1. The CDR3 length is 15 residues. The CDR3 sequence: CASSRTGGTNEKLFF. CDR3 coding DNA: TGTGCCAGCAGTCGGACAGGGGGCACTAATGAAAAACTGTTTTTT.

This rearrangement joins TRBV30 to TRBJ1-1, with 8 bases fitting TRBD1. CDR1 is GTSNPN and CDR2 is SVGIG in the germline V gene (reference sequence). V was pared by 4 bases and J by 10 bases, with 14 bases of the junction left unmatched. The CDR3 is made up of 14 amino acids. As DNA, the CDR3 is TGTGCCTGGACTCCGTGGCAGGGGGCTTCGGGAGCTTTCTTT. This sequence encodes CAWTPWQGASGAFF.

The rearrangement links TRBV5-1 to TRBJ2-7; D is possibly TRBD2 (5 bases). The CDR3 loop spans 14 amino acids. Trimming pared 3 bases from V and 2 bases from J, leaving 12 bases between. The germline V gene has CDR1 SGHRS and CDR2 YFSETQ. CDR3 DNA: TGCGCCAGCAGCTCCGACTACATTGCCTACGAGCAGTACTTC. Its protein product is CASSSDYIAYEQYF.

V usage is TRBV2 and J usage is TRBJ2-3; tentatively, D is TRBD2 (6 bases). Looked up from germline, CDR1 is SNHLY and CDR2 is FYNNEI. Trimming shortened V by 3 bases and J by 4 bases, and 11 bases separated the two germline ends. This CDR3 comprises 14 residues. CDR3 bases: TGTGCCAGCAGTGACGGACTATTCCCAGATACGCAGTATTTT. The encoded protein is CASSDGLFPDTQYF.

The chain employs TRBV6-6 and TRBJ1-5; D is unresolved. Trimming left V 4 bases short and J 6 bases short, with 10 bases between. From germline, CDR1 is MNHNY and CDR2 SVGAGI (reference sequence). The CDR3 is made up of 13 amino acids. For the CDR3, the DNA is TGTGCCAGCAGTTCTTCCGGGGTTCAGCCCCAGCATTTT. Translated, it gives CASSSSGVQPQHF.

The rearrangement uses TRBV19 and TRBJ1-5; the match to TRBD1 covers 10 bases. CDR1 is LNHDA and CDR2 is SQIVND in the germline V gene (reference sequence). CDR3 length equals 16 residues. Germline trimming cut 5 bases from V and 6 bases from J; bases unmatched to any gene: 10. In nucleotides, the CDR3 is TGTGCCAGTAGTCCCCCCCGGGACAGGGGTAGTCAGCCCCAGCATTTT. It specifies CASSPPRDRGSQPQHF.

The chain has TRBV13 and TRBJ1-1; D gene unclear. V was cut by 0 bases and J by 8 bases, with 7 bases left in between. The CDR3 is made up of 12 amino acids. Looked up from germline, CDR1 is PRHDT and CDR2 is FYEKMQ (reference sequence). CDR3 sequence: CASSLGQREAFF. The CDR3 nucleotides are TGTGCCAGCAGCTTAGGACAGAGAGAAGCTTTCTTT.

The gene calls are TRBV10-3 and TRBJ1-5, with no clear D. V shed 4 bases and J shed 1 base, with 8 bases lying between them. The CDR3 covers 14 residues. The germline V gene encodes CDR1 ENHRY and CDR2 SYGVKD. The CDR3 spells CAISAGESNQPQHF. As DNA, the CDR3 is TGTGCCATCAGTGCCGGTGAGAGCAATCAGCCCCAGCATTTT.

The gene calls are TRBV5-1 and TRBJ2-5, with 13 bases fitting TRBD2. This CDR3 is 15 amino acids long. The ends lost 0 bases at V and 4 bases at J; junction bases unmatched: 0. CDR1 SGHRS and CDR2 YFSETQ come from the germline V gene. The CDR3 nucleotides are TGCGCCAGCAGCTTGGGACTAGCGGGAGGAGAGACCCAGTACTTC. Its protein product is CASSLGLAGGETQYF.

V is TRBV19 and J is TRBJ2-1, with 10 bases matching TRBD2. V lost 7 bases to trimming and J lost 10 bases; unmatched junction nucleotides: 7. CDR3 length equals 13 residues. Per the germline V gene, CDR1 is LNHDA and CDR2 is SQIVND (reference sequence). This CDR3 reads CASNLAGVREQFF. The DNA of the CDR3 is TGTGCCAGTAATCTAGCGGGAGTACGGGAGCAGTTCTTC.

The V and J genes are TRBV5-1 and TRBJ1-2, with a weak D call TRBD1 (5 bases). CDR3 size: 14 residues. The germline V gene encodes CDR1 SGHRS and CDR2 YFSETQ. V was pared by 0 bases and J by 6 bases, with 12 bases between. Written as DNA, the CDR3 is TGCGCCAGCAGCTTGGTGGGCAGGGAGGATGGCTACACCTTC. Encoded protein: CASSLVGREDGYTF. Variable domain in full (rest from reference TRBV5-1 and TRBJ1-2): KAGVTQTPRYLIKTRGQQVTLSCSPISGHRSVSWYQQTPGQGLQFLFEYFSETQRNKGNFPGRFSGRQFSNSRSEMNVSTLELGDSALYLCASSLVGREDGYTFGSGTRLTVV.

The CDR3: CASSLVSGVTSYEQYF. CDR3 in DNA: TGTGCCAGCAGCTTAGTGTCGGGAGTGACCTCCTACGAGCAGTACTTC. The genes are TRBV7-6 and TRBJ2-7, with D possibly being TRBD2 (6 bases). The CDR3 has 16 residues. The germline V and J ends were trimmed by 1 base and 0 bases, with 13 bases remaining between them. Germline V lookup: CDR1 SGHVS, CDR2 FNYEAQ.

This chain uses TRBV6-5 with TRBJ2-7; D might be TRBD1 (5 bases). Germline V gene data show CDR1 as MNHEY and CDR2 as SVGAGI. Between the trimmed V and J ends, which lost 0 bases and 4 bases, there was a span of 13 bases. The CDR3 totals 15 residues. The CDR3 reads CASSYSTAELYEQYF. The CDR3 nucleotides are TGTGCCAGCAGTTACTCGACAGCCGAGTTATACGAGCAGTACTTC.

The chain recombines TRBV5-4 with TRBJ2-7; D is possibly TRBD2 (6 bases). Trimming took 2 bases from V and 4 from J, leaving 13 bases between them. Germline CDR1 SGHNT, CDR2 YYREEE (reference sequence). The CDR3 spans 14 residues. The CDR3, as DNA: TGTGCCAGCAGCTTCGGGGGAGTAGGTTACGAGCAGTACTTC. Amino acids: CASSFGGVGYEQYF.